This TCR beta chain is from a study of blood T cells in healthy people across ages. With a J-beta primer mix and a sample-barcoded 5' primer, a second PCR ran 7 to 11 cycles. TCRdb re-called the 5' RACE reads through MiXCR, storing one row per CDR3 protein. The sample comprises some 1,500,000 distinct CDR3 sequences, roughly 43% of which are singletons, and around 4% rests with the top ten. CDR1 and CDR2 from the germline V gene are LGHNA and YNFKEQ. CDR3 length equals 18 residues. Trimming shortened V by 1 base and J by 3 bases, and 22 bases separated the two germline ends. Material for sequencing was blood. The sequence was collected from a woman between 18 and 29 years old in good health. This chain joins TRBV4-2 and TRBJ2-7; tentatively, D is TRBD2 (6 bases). CDR3 DNA: TGTGCCAGCAGCCAAGTTAGGGGCCGAGGGGCGGGAAACTACGAGCAGTACTTC. This translates into CASSQVRGRGAGNYEQYF.